This entry lists 21 T cell receptor beta chains sequenced from one sample in a study of blood T cell repertoires in COVID-19. TCRdb's table, derived via immunoSEQ multiplex PCR, lists solely in-frame clones and lacks some. The sample yields around 110,000 clones, more than 70% seen once. The sequenced sample consisted of peripheral blood. Every receptor here comes from a man aged 50-59 years with active or convalescent COVID-19.

V and J are TRBV6-2 or TRBV6-3 and TRBJ2-7; 7 bases are shared with TRBD2. Germline V lookup: CDR1 MNHEY, CDR2 SVGEGT. The CDR3 covers 19 residues. The junction had 16 bases not matched to a gene; V was cut back by 0 bases and J by 2 bases. The CDR3: CASSYSKYAHGSGAYEQYF. The CDR3 DNA is TGTGCCAGCAGTTACTCGAAATATGCGCACGGGAGCGGGGCCTACGAGCAGTACTTC.

The count of this clone is one. This rearrangement joins TRBV19 to TRBJ1-5, with D maybe TRBD1 (5 bases). Per the germline V gene, CDR1 is LNHDA and CDR2 is SQIVND (reference sequence). V was pared by 5 bases and J by 6 bases, with 14 bases between. The CDR3 is 14 residues long. The DNA of the CDR3 is TGTGCCAGTAGTCCCAGGAGGGGTTTTCAGCCCCAGCATTTT. Translation: CASSPRRGFQPQHF.

The chain links TRBV13 to TRBJ1-2; no definite D call. V gave up 7 bases and J gave up 5 bases, with 17 bases separating them. There are 14 residues in the CDR3. Germline CDR1 reads PRHDT; CDR2 reads FYEKMQ (reference sequence). The CDR3 region has the DNA TGTGCCAGCAACCTAGGACGGAGTTTGTATGGCTACACCTTC. This translates into CASNLGRSLYGYTF.

J is TRBJ2-3 and V is TRBV6-5; 9 nucleotides match TRBD1. This CDR3 region has 14 residues. V dropped 7 bases and J dropped 7; count of bases not matched to a gene: 9. In germline, CDR1 is MNHEY, CDR2 SVGAGI. For the CDR3, the DNA is TGTGCCAGCACCACGGACAGGGGACGGAATACGCAGTATTTT. It specifies CASTTDRGRNTQYF.

The chain employs TRBV10-3 and TRBJ1-1; TRBD1 is a possible D gene (5 bases). CDR1 ENHRY and CDR2 SYGVKD come from the germline V gene. Trimming left V 4 bases short and J 8 bases short, with 14 bases between. This CDR3 spans 13 amino acids. In DNA, the CDR3 is TGTGCCATCAGTGTGGGGGGGACCGCCGAAGCTTTCTTT. This encodes CAISVGGTAEAFF.

The chain carries TRBV9 and TRBJ2-1, with TRBD2 identical over 12 bases. The ends lost 3 bases at V and 9 bases at J; junction bases unmatched: 7. In germline, CDR1 is SGDLS, CDR2 YYNGEE. The CDR3 loop spans 15 amino acids. As DNA, the CDR3 is TGTGCCAGCAGCGACGGACTAGCGGGGACAAGTGAGCAGTTCTTC. Residues: CASSDGLAGTSEQFF.

This chain joins TRBV9 and TRBJ2-2, with 9 bases aligning to TRBD2. V shed 1 base and J 3 bases; nucleotides not matched to a gene: 4. The CDR3 loop spans 16 amino acids. From germline, CDR1 is SGDLS and CDR2 YYNGEE. The CDR3, as DNA: TGTGCCAGCAGCGTACTGGCGGGAGGGTACACCGGGGAGCTGTTTTTT. It codes for CASSVLAGGYTGELFF.

CDR3 region: CASSVQGSGNTIYF. The CDR3 bases are TGTGCCAGCAGCGTACAGGGGTCTGGAAACACCATATATTTT. The rearrangement links TRBV7-2 to TRBJ1-3, with TRBD1 matching 7 bases. The CDR3 has 14 residues. The V and J ends lost 5 bases and 1 base, in that order; junction bases with no gene match: 2. Germline CDR1 and CDR2: SGHTA and FQGNSA.

This sequence joins TRBV10-3 and TRBJ1-2, with no clear D. The CDR3 consists of 14 residues. CDR1 is ENHRY, CDR2 SYGVKD, per germline. The V gene lost 9 bases and the J gene lost 2 bases, with 16 bases spanning the gap. The CDR3, as DNA: TGTGCCATTACAATAAACCAGGAAAACTATGGCTACACCTTC. This sequence encodes CAITINQENYGYTF.

This sequence joins TRBV28 and TRBJ2-3, with D tentatively TRBD2 (5 bases). This CDR3 comprises 12 residues. CDR1 MDHEN and CDR2 SYDVKM come from the germline V gene. The V and J ends lost 7 bases and 7 bases respectively, with 12 bases between them. The CDR3 region has the DNA TGTGCCAGCACCTCTGTCGGGAATACGCAGTATTTT. Translated, it gives CASTSVGNTQYF.

This chain uses TRBV7-9 with TRBJ1-1; D is unclear. With 0 bases removed from V and 4 bases from J, the gap between germline ends came to 18 bases. The CDR3 sequence is 17 residues long. Germline CDR1 reads SEHNR; CDR2 reads FQNEAQ (reference sequence). This CDR3 is CASSLAVGRFEGTEAFF. The CDR3 bases are TGTGCCAGCAGCTTAGCGGTGGGTCGGTTTGAGGGCACTGAAGCTTTCTTT.

This clone has just one count. This chain links TRBV6-2 or TRBV6-3 with TRBJ1-1; 7 bases align to TRBD1. CDR1 and CDR2 (germline): MNHEY, SVGEGT. V lost 6 bases, J lost 1 base, and 8 bases stayed unmatched. CDR3 length: 15 amino acids. The CDR3 reads CASRYRGGRNTEAFF. CDR3 nucleotides: TGTGCCAGCAGGTACCGAGGGGGCCGGAACACTGAAGCTTTCTTT.

This chain joins TRBV7-2 and TRBJ2-5; TRBD2 agrees at 13 bases. CDR3 size: 16 residues. Germline V gene sequence: CDR1 SGHTA, CDR2 FQGNSA. Unmatched junction bases numbered 9, after V lost 6 bases and J lost 5 bases. For the CDR3, the DNA is TGTGCCAGCAGAACGACTAGCGGGAGGAACAGGGAGACCCAGTACTTC. Translating it yields CASRTTSGRNRETQYF.

The chain is built from TRBV28 and TRBJ2-5; 8 nucleotides line up with TRBD1. This CDR3 is built from 18 residues. Germline trimming cut 6 bases from V and 7 bases from J; bases unmatched to any gene: 22. Germline-derived CDR1 and CDR2 are MDHEN and SYDVKM. This CDR3 is CASRPRGLDRAVSRTQYF. CDR3 bases: TGTGCCAGCAGGCCCCGCGGGTTGGACAGGGCCGTCAGTAGGACCCAGTACTTC. The full variable domain, in which reference TRBV28 and TRBJ2-5 provide the parts outside the CDR3, is DVKVTQSSRYLVKRTGEKVFLECVQDMDHENMFWYRQDPGLGLRLIYFSYDVKMKEKGDIPEGYSVSREKKERFSLILESASTNQTSMYLCASRPRGLDRAVSRTQYFGPGTRLLVL.

The chain has TRBV15 and TRBJ2-7; 12 bases match TRBD2. The CDR3 runs to 16 residues. The germline CDR1 and CDR2 sequences are LNHNV and YYDKDF (reference sequence). The ends lost 1 base at V and 7 bases at J; junction bases unmatched: 8. CDR3: CATSRVPPGLAGEQYF. CDR3 nucleotides: TGTGCCACCAGCAGAGTTCCGCCCGGACTAGCGGGGGAGCAGTACTTC. The variable domain in full, with the rest retrieved from reference TRBV15 and TRBJ2-7, is DAMVIQNPRYQVTQFGKPVTLSCSQTLNHNVMYWYQQKSSQAPKLLFHYYDKDFNNEADTPDNFQSRRPNTSFCFLDIRSPGLGDTAMYLCATSRVPPGLAGEQYFGPGTRLTVT.

V and J are TRBV6-5 and TRBJ2-2; 7 positions match TRBD2. Germline CDR1 and CDR2: MNHEY and SVGAGI. The V and J ends lost 0 bases and 2 bases, in that order; junction bases with no gene match: 3. The CDR3 is made up of 16 amino acids. As DNA, the CDR3 is TGTGCCAGCAGTTACTCGACTAGCCACAACACCGGGGAGCTGTTTTTT. Translation: CASSYSTSHNTGELFF.

This sequence joins TRBV2 and TRBJ1-1; D unresolved. The CDR3 covers 12 residues. V lost 6 bases to trimming and J lost 7 bases, with 12 bases between them. The germline V gene has CDR1 SNHLY and CDR2 FYNNEI. The CDR3, as DNA: TGTGCCAGCAGGGCAATACGTCATGAAGCTTTCTTT. Protein sequence: CASRAIRHEAFF.

This clone was picked up one time. This chain links TRBV14 with TRBJ2-6; tentative D call: TRBD1 (5 bases). The CDR3 length is 17 residues. Trimming cost V 1 base and J 5 bases, with 15 bases left between them. Germline V gives CDR1 SGHDN, CDR2 FVKESK. This chain's CDR3 is CASSQVGPDNWANVLTF. CDR3 in DNA: TGTGCCAGCAGCCAAGTGGGCCCGGACAACTGGGCCAACGTCCTGACTTTC. The entire variable domain, with the rest obtained from reference TRBV14 and TRBJ2-6, is as follows: EAGVTQFPSHSVIEKGQTVTLRCDPISGHDNLYWYRRVMGKEIKFLLHFVKESKQDESGMPNNRFLAERTGGTYSTLKVQPAELEDSGVYFCASSQVGPDNWANVLTFGAGSRLTVL.

The chain carries TRBV27 and TRBJ2-2; 9 bases fit TRBD1. Germline assignment: CDR1 MNHEY and CDR2 SMNVEV (reference sequence). Unmatched junction bases numbered 11, after V lost 9 bases and J lost 3 bases. The CDR3 is 16 amino acids. The chain's CDR3 is CASSRGQGQYTGELFF. DNA of the CDR3: TGTGCCAGTTCTCGAGGACAGGGGCAATACACCGGGGAGCTGTTTTTT.

The chain has TRBV25-1 and TRBJ1-1; TRBD1 agrees at 10 bases. Germline CDR1 and CDR2: MGHDK and SYGVNS. J gave up 1 base and V 4 bases, and 12 bases lay outside the gene matches. The CDR3 extends over 18 amino acids. CDR3 protein: CASSVTGTGALGNTEAFF. CDR3 sequence (DNA): TGTGCCAGCAGTGTCACCGGGACAGGGGCCTTGGGGAACACTGAAGCTTTCTTT.

The gene calls are TRBV15 and TRBJ2-7, with TRBD1 as a possible D gene (5 bases). There are 13 residues in the CDR3. Trimming took off 1 base at V and 1 base at J, with 5 bases between the two ends. Germline CDR1 and CDR2: LNHNV and YYDKDF (reference sequence). The CDR3 here is CATSRGTSYEQYF. The CDR3 bases are TGTGCCACCAGCAGAGGGACATCCTACGAGCAGTACTTC.